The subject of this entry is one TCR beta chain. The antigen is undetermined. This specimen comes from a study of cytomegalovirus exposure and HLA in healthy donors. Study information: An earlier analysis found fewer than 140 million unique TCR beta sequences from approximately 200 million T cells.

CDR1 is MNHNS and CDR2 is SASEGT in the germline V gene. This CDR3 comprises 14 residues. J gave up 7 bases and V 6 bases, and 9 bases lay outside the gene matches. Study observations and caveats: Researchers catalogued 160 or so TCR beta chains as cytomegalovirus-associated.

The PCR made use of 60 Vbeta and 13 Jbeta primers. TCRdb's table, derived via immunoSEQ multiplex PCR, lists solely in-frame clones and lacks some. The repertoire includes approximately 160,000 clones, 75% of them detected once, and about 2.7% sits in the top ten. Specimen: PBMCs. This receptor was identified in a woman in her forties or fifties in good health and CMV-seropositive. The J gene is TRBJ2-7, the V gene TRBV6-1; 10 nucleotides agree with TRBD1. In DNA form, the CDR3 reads TGTGCCAGCAGATCCGGGACAGGGGTTCTTGAGCAGTACTTC. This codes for CASRSGTGVLEQYF.